This T cell receptor beta chain stems from a study of shared clonotypes between healthy human individuals. Study-level results: Larger richness was generally estimated for naive than memory subsets. Tissue TCR repertoires likely differ from these blood-only repertoires. It was the few donors that limited the genetic and exposure-history diversity represented.

Sequencing used immunoSEQ multiplex PCR; TCRdb keeps in-frame clones, though not all of them. The data contain under 1,900,000 clones, 98% of them seen just once; the ten biggest clones take up under 0.45%. Trimming cost V 4 bases and J 2 bases; bases outside gene matches: 7. The CDR3 totals 15 residues. Germline V lookup: CDR1 SGHDT, CDR2 YYEEEE. CD45RA+ naive and CD45RA-negative memory subsets were separated from CD4+ cells. Concerning this clone: Its specificity is not known.

The material sequenced was naive CD4+ T cells sorted from blood. The sample's subset: CD45RA+ positively selected. This receptor was identified in a man aged 25 to 40 in good health. This chain uses TRBV5-6 with TRBJ2-5; 8 nucleotides line up with TRBD1. The DNA for the CDR3 is TGTGCCAGCAGCCTGGGGTGGACAGGGCAAGAGACCCAGTACTTC. Amino acid sequence: CASSLGWTGQETQYF. The whole variable domain, filled in from reference TRBV5-6 and TRBJ2-5, reads DAGVTQSPTHLIKTRGQQVTLRCSPKSGHDTVSWYQQALGQGPQFIFQYYEEEERQRGNFPDRFSGHQFPNYSSELNVNALLLGDSALYLCASSLGWTGQETQYFGPGTRLLVL.